This T cell receptor (beta chain) stems from a study of radiation and T cells in renal cell carcinoma. General study points: No pretreatment tumor biopsies were available for baseline clonotypes. Top tumor clonotypes rose in blood 2 weeks post-radiation, then contracted.

Germline V gene lookup returns CDR1 KGHSH and CDR2 LQKENI. V was pared by 3 bases and J by 2 bases, with 8 bases between. CDR3 length equals 14 residues. The data were produced by immunoSEQ multiplex PCR, yet TCRdb's version contains in-frame clones alone and is incomplete. The table records 100,000 to 150,000 clones, approximately 90% of them present only once. Of note for this clone: The antigen is unknown.

The sample's time point: blood 2 weeks post-SBRT. Treatment meaning: 15 Gy SBRT to primary tumor, nephrectomy 4 weeks later. Radiation-treated patients gave blood at baseline, week 2 and week 4. This renal cell carcinoma was of the clear cell type. The chain employs TRBV18 and TRBJ1-3, with a possible D match to TRBD1 (6 bases). The sample consisted of blood, taken from a patient whose treatment included radiotherapy and nephrectomy. The receptor's source is a woman in her 70s with renal cell carcinoma. The CDR3 sequence is CASSPSGAGNTIYF. CDR3 sequence (DNA): TGTGCCAGCTCACCTTCAGGGGCTGGAAACACCATATATTTT.